These 21 T cell receptor beta chains came from one sample sequenced in a study of CD8+CD57+ T cells in acquired aplastic anemia. It was genomic DNA that served as the template for profiling TCR beta VDJ and CDR3. TCRdb re-called the reads through MiXCR, storing one row per CDR3 protein. The sample has 200,000 or so distinct CDR3 sequences, over 60% seen once. The sequencing input was sorted CD4+, CD8+, or CD8+CD57+ T cells (not recorded which) from PBMCs. The receptors derive from a human donor with severe aplastic anemia or a healthy control (not recorded which).

The chain carries TRBV7-2 and TRBJ2-7, with D unclear. V was shortened by 4 bases and J by 3 bases, with 10 bases between the two germline ends. CDR3 length: 13 residues. Germline V lookup: CDR1 SGHTA, CDR2 FQGNSA. CDR3 in amino acids: CASSSGLIYEQYF. The CDR3 DNA reads as TGTGCCAGCAGCTCCGGCCTTATCTACGAGCAGTACTTC.

The chain has TRBV19 and TRBJ2-5; D perhaps matches TRBD2 (7 bases). The CDR3 is 15 residues long. The germline V and J ends were trimmed by 6 bases and 4 bases, with 18 bases remaining between them. Germline values: CDR1 LNHDA, CDR2 SQIVND (reference sequence). CDR3 sequence (DNA): TGTGCCAGTAGGAGTTCCGGGGGGCGGGGAGAGACCCAGTACTTC. This translates into CASRSSGGRGETQYF. Full variable domain (outside the CDR3, taken from reference TRBV19 and TRBJ2-5): DGGITQSPKYLFRKEGQNVTLSCEQNLNHDAMYWYRQDPGQGLRLIYYSQIVNDFQKGDIAEGYSVSREKKESFPLTVTSAQKNPTAFYLCASRSSGGRGETQYFGPGTRLLVL.

This clonotype was found many times. The chain couples TRBV29-1 to TRBJ2-7; 8 positions agree with TRBD2. The CDR3 contains 13 residues. Germline values: CDR1 SQVTM, CDR2 ANQGSEA. V was clipped by 5 bases and J by 4 bases; unmatched bases: 7. The CDR3 region is CSVWGSGVYEQYF. For the CDR3, the DNA is TGCAGCGTTTGGGGTAGCGGGGTTTACGAGCAGTACTTC.

Comments on this clonotype: Since no conserved phenylalanine or tryptophan closes the CDR3, a read error is the likely cause. V gene TRBV9 combines with J gene TRBJ2-1, with D uncertain. The J call may be mistaken, given a closer DNA end match to TRBJ2-7. Germline values: CDR1 SGDLS, CDR2 YYNGEE. This CDR3 is 11 amino acids long. The CDR3 here is CASSVEGEQYY. The CDR3 DNA reads as TGTGCCAGCAGCGTAGAAGGGGAGCAGTACTAC.

V gene TRBV29-1 combines with J gene TRBJ2-5, with 9 bases that match TRBD2. CDR3 size: 14 residues. Germline assignment: CDR1 SQVTM and CDR2 ANQGSEA. Germline trimming cut 3 bases from V and 5 bases from J; bases unmatched to any gene: 7. The DNA of the CDR3 is TGCAGCGTTGACGGGACTAGCCGGGGGGAGACCCAGTACTTC. The encoded protein is CSVDGTSRGETQYF.

The rearrangement uses TRBV25-1 and TRBJ1-1; TRBD1 might be the D (5 bases). The germline V gene has CDR1 MGHDK and CDR2 SYGVNS. The germline V and J ends were trimmed by 0 bases and 9 bases, with 8 bases remaining between them. The CDR3 consists of 12 residues. The CDR3 region is CASSEYGAQAFF. The CDR3 region has the DNA TGTGCCAGCAGTGAATATGGGGCCCAAGCTTTCTTT.

The chain is built from TRBV7-9 and TRBJ2-1, with D uncertain. The germline V and J ends were trimmed by 1 base and 5 bases, with 6 bases remaining between them. This CDR3 has 13 residues. The germline V gene has CDR1 SEHNR and CDR2 FQNEAQ (reference sequence). CDR3 sequence: CASSLDLDNEQFF. The CDR3 bases are TGTGCCAGCAGCTTAGACCTCGACAATGAGCAGTTCTTC. Filled out from reference TRBV7-9 and TRBJ2-1, the complete variable domain reads DTGVSQNPRHKITKRGQNVTFRCDPISEHNRLYWYRQTLGQGPEFLTYFQNEAQLEKSRLLSDRFSAERPKGSFSTLEIQRTEQGDSAMYLCASSLDLDNEQFFGPGTRLTVL.

V is TRBV9 and J is TRBJ2-6, with TRBD1 matching 8 bases. The V and J ends lost 4 bases and 1 base, in that order; junction bases with no gene match: 16. CDR3 length equals 20 residues. Germline V gives CDR1 SGDLS, CDR2 YYNGEE. The CDR3 loop reads CASSPRPGGQGFSGANVLTF. The CDR3 nucleotides read TGTGCCAGCAGCCCCCGCCCCGGCGGACAGGGTTTTTCTGGGGCCAACGTCCTGACTTTC.

The rearrangement links TRBV7-9 to TRBJ2-5, with D unresolved. Looked up from germline, CDR1 is SEHNR and CDR2 is FQNEAQ (reference sequence). V lost 5 bases and J lost 0, with 7 bases in between. This CDR3 has 13 amino acids. CDR3 sequence reads: CASSKGNQETQYF. The CDR3 DNA reads TGTGCCAGCAGCAAGGGCAACCAAGAGACCCAGTACTTC.

This clonotype has a handful of counts. The CDR3 DNA reads as TGTGCCAGCAGCTTATTTTCGGATACGCAGTATTTT. Protein sequence: CASSLFSDTQYF. V gene TRBV7-2 combines with J gene TRBJ2-3; D is uncertain. CDR1 and CDR2 from the germline V gene are SGHTA and FQGNSA. V was trimmed by 2 bases and J by 6 bases, leaving 6 bases between them. The CDR3 contains 12 residues.

This clonotype appeared many times. V is TRBV7-9 and J is TRBJ2-7, with 9 bases identical to TRBD1. Germline CDR1 is SEHNR and CDR2 is FQNEAQ (reference sequence). The CDR3 is 15 amino acids. Trimming at V came to 0 bases and at J to 4 bases, leaving 4 bases not matched to a gene. CDR3 region: CASSLAPDRGYEQYF. The CDR3 DNA reads as TGTGCCAGCAGCTTAGCCCCGGACAGGGGATACGAGCAGTACTTC.

V and J are TRBV15 and TRBJ1-3; D call uncertain. This CDR3 spans 15 amino acids. Germline-derived CDR1 and CDR2 are LNHNV and YYDKDF (reference sequence). The V end lost 3 bases, the J end lost 0 bases, and 9 bases lay between the germline ends. The DNA of the CDR3 is TGTGCCACCAGCAGGAGTTTGTCCTCTGGAAACACCATATATTTT. Its translation is CATSRSLSSGNTIYF.

The chain joins TRBV7-2 to TRBJ1-2, with D uncertain. This CDR3 is built from 14 residues. Trimming pared 1 base from V and 4 bases from J, leaving 10 bases between. Germline V lookup: CDR1 SGHTA, CDR2 FQGNSA. The CDR3 DNA sequence: TGTGCCAGCAGCTTAGGAGGAGGCGTCTATGGCTACACCTTC. Translation: CASSLGGGVYGYTF. The variable domain in full, completed from reference TRBV7-2 and TRBJ1-2, reads GAGVSQSPSNKVTEKGKDVELRCDPISGHTALYWYRQSLGQGLEFLIYFQGNSAPDKSGLPSDRFSAERTGGSVSTLTIQRTQQEDSAVYLCASSLGGGVYGYTFGSGTRLTVV.

V usage is TRBV11-2 and J usage is TRBJ1-2; possible D gene TRBD1, 5 bases. Germline lookup yields CDR1 SGHAT and CDR2 FQNNGV. With 3 bases removed from V and 4 bases from J, the gap between germline ends came to 15 bases. This CDR3 is 15 amino acids long. CDR3 protein: CASSLAVGAFYGYTF. The DNA of the CDR3 is TGTGCCAGCAGCTTGGCTGTCGGGGCGTTCTATGGCTACACCTTC.

V gene TRBV18 combines with J gene TRBJ2-5, with D hard to call. Germline CDR1 and CDR2: KGHSH and LQKENI. This CDR3 spans 13 amino acids. Trimming left V 1 base short and J 2 bases short, with 5 bases between. CDR3 sequence: CASSPLPQETQYF. The CDR3 DNA reads TGTGCCAGCTCACCACTCCCACAAGAGACCCAGTACTTC. Full variable domain (rest looked up from reference TRBV18 and TRBJ2-5): NAGVMQNPRHLVRRRGQEARLRCSPMKGHSHVYWYRQLPEEGLKFMVYLQKENIIDESGMPKERFSAEFPKEGPSILRIQQVVRGDSAAYFCASSPLPQETQYFGPGTRLLVL.

This sequence joins TRBV7-9 and TRBJ1-5; weak D call: TRBD1 (6 bases). This CDR3 comprises 15 residues. Germline CDR1 is SEHNR and CDR2 is FQNEAQ (reference sequence). Trimming left V 5 bases short and J 6 bases short, with 17 bases between. The CDR3 here is CASSPQGGAGQPQHF. CDR3 bases: TGTGCCAGCAGCCCCCAAGGGGGGGCCGGTCAGCCCCAGCATTTT.

The V gene is TRBV9, the J gene TRBJ1-5; tentatively, D is TRBD1 (5 bases). V was trimmed by 5 bases and J by 7 bases, leaving 16 bases between them. CDR1 is SGDLS, CDR2 YYNGEE, per germline. The CDR3 sequence is 14 residues long. The CDR3 protein is CASSQGQGGQPQHF. The CDR3 DNA sequence: TGTGCCAGCAGTCAAGGGCAGGGTGGACAGCCCCAGCATTTT.

J is TRBJ1-5 and V is TRBV12-3 or TRBV12-4; D unclear. Trimming left V 3 bases short and J 4 bases short, with 13 bases between. This CDR3 is built from 15 residues. Here the CDR3 reads CASSFSGVPNQPQHF. DNA for the CDR3: TGTGCCAGCAGTTTCTCGGGTGTTCCAAATCAGCCCCAGCATTTT.

The rearrangement joins TRBV20-1 to TRBJ1-5; D gene ambiguous. This CDR3 is built from 15 residues. Germline assignment: CDR1 DFQATT and CDR2 SNEGSKA (reference sequence). V dropped 0 bases and J dropped 7 bases, with 16 bases sitting between them. The CDR3 nucleotides are TGCAGTGCTAGAGACGAAGGAGGGTCGGAGCAGCCCCAGCATTTT. Amino acids: CSARDEGGSEQPQHF.

This clonotype was seen many times. The J gene is TRBJ1-2, the V gene TRBV7-9; the match to TRBD1 covers 8 bases. The CDR3 runs 15 residues. V dropped 2 bases and J dropped 1; count of bases not matched to a gene: 3. Per germline, CDR1 SEHNR and CDR2 FQNEAQ (reference sequence). CDR3 nucleotide sequence: TGTGCCAGCAGCTTATCAGGGGGCGATAACTATGGCTACACCTTC. This translates into CASSLSGGDNYGYTF.

In this sample, this clonotype turned up many times. The chain couples TRBV11-2 to TRBJ1-4; 10 bases are a match to TRBD1. In germline, CDR1 is SGHAT, CDR2 FQNNGV. The CDR3 covers 15 residues. V dropped 6 bases and J dropped 6; count of bases not matched to a gene: 7. The CDR3 reads CASRGGTGVDEKLFF. The CDR3 DNA reads as TGTGCCAGCAGGGGTGGGACAGGGGTAGATGAAAAACTGTTTTTT. The entire variable domain, with the rest obtained from reference TRBV11-2 and TRBJ1-4, is as follows: EAGVAQSPRYKIIEKRQSVAFWCNPISGHATLYWYQQILGQGPKLLIQFQNNGVVDDSQLPKDRFSAERLKGVDSTLKIQPAKLEDSAVYLCASRGGTGVDEKLFFGSGTQLSVL.